The 30 T cell receptor beta chains in this list originate from one sample, sequenced in a study of T cell responses to AZD1222 COVID-19 vaccine. Assay used: immunoSEQ multiplex PCR; TCRdb lists only in-frame clones, some missing. This table has over 100,000 clones, 88% appearing once. The sample consisted of peripheral blood, taken on day 0 of MenACWY control vaccination. The receptors derive from an adult in good health.

The chain carries TRBV19 and TRBJ1-4, with TRBD1 as a possible D gene (5 bases). The CDR3 covers 14 residues. The germline gives CDR1 LNHDA, CDR2 SQIVND (reference sequence). Trimming removed 9 bases from V and 9 bases from J, with 20 bases in between. The chain's CDR3 is CASELWGRLKKLFF. The CDR3 region has the DNA TGTGCCAGCGAACTGTGGGGCAGATTAAAAAAACTGTTTTTT.

In this sample, this clone turned up once. The chain combines TRBV30 with TRBJ2-7; 10 nucleotides agree with TRBD2. With 0 bases clipped from V and 5 bases from J, the junction kept 7 bases outside the gene matches. CDR1 and CDR2 from the germline V gene are GTSNPN and SVGIG (reference sequence). This CDR3 is 15 amino acids long. CDR3 amino acids: CAWSVLASGSHEQYF. As DNA, the CDR3 is TGTGCCTGGAGTGTACTTGCTAGCGGGAGTCACGAGCAGTACTTC. The full variable domain, with the rest looked up from reference TRBV30 and TRBJ2-7, is SQTIHQWPATLVQPVGSPLSLECTVEGTSNPNLYWYRQAAGRGLQLLFYSVGIGQISSEVPQNLSASRPQDRQFILSSKKLLLSDSGFYLCAWSVLASGSHEQYFGPGTRLTVT.

This chain uses TRBV7-9 with TRBJ2-3, with D uncertain. CDR3 length equals 16 residues. The V gene lost 5 bases and the J gene lost 1 base, with 16 bases spanning the gap. Looked up from germline, CDR1 is SEHNR and CDR2 is FQNEAQ (reference sequence). This CDR3 reads CASSPRSWEGTDTQYF. The CDR3 nucleotides read TGTGCCAGCAGCCCCCGCTCCTGGGAAGGCACAGATACGCAGTATTTT.

The CDR3 region is CASLSQGAGGYTF. In DNA, the CDR3 is TGTGCCAGCTTATCGCAGGGAGCAGGCGGCTACACCTTC. The chain couples TRBV27 to TRBJ1-2; D perhaps matches TRBD1 (5 bases). There are 13 residues in the CDR3. Trimming removed 8 bases at V and 8 bases at J, with 18 bases between. From germline, CDR1 is MNHEY and CDR2 SMNVEV (reference sequence).

V is TRBV9 and J is TRBJ1-5; D not resolved. Per germline, CDR1 SGDLS and CDR2 YYNGEE. V lost 3 bases, J lost 1 base, and 5 bases lay in between. The CDR3 sequence is 13 residues long. CDR3 sequence (DNA): TGTGCCAGCAGCGGCGGCAGCAATCAGCCCCAGCATTTT. Protein: CASSGGSNQPQHF.

This clone was detected once. This sequence joins TRBV6-1 and TRBJ2-1; D is perhaps TRBD1 (6 bases). Trimming left V 3 bases short and J 5 bases short, with 14 bases between. Germline-derived CDR1 and CDR2 are MNHNS and SASEGT. The CDR3 is made up of 15 amino acids. The CDR3 bases are TGTGCCAGCAGTGAGCAGTCAGGGGCCGACAATGAGCAGTTCTTC. It specifies CASSEQSGADNEQFF.

The rearrangement joins TRBV29-1 to TRBJ1-5; D call uncertain. V lost 6 bases and J 7 bases, leaving 19 bases between the germline ends. CDR3 length: 14 residues. CDR1 and CDR2 (germline): SQVTM, ANQGSEA. CDR3 amino acids: CSVGGGEAGQPQHF. In nucleotides, the CDR3 is TGCAGCGTCGGCGGAGGAGAAGCGGGCCAGCCCCAGCATTTT.

The rearrangement links TRBV7-3 to TRBJ2-1; a weak D match, TRBD1 (6 bases). The V end was cut by 3 bases, the J end by 7 bases, with 10 bases between. The CDR3 has 13 amino acids. Germline CDR1 and CDR2: SGHTA and FQGTGA. The chain's CDR3 is CASSFARGNEQFF. CDR3 nucleotide sequence: TGTGCCAGCAGCTTCGCTAGGGGGAATGAGCAGTTCTTC.

This clone was counted between two and nine times. V and J are TRBV9 and TRBJ1-2, with D perhaps matching TRBD1 (5 bases). The CDR3 sequence is 14 residues long. The germline gives CDR1 SGDLS, CDR2 YYNGEE. V dropped 4 bases and J dropped 6 bases, with 16 bases sitting between them. The CDR3 nucleotides are TGTGCCAGCAGCCCTCAGTGGGGGGGGGATGGCTACACCTTC. Translated: CASSPQWGGDGYTF.

V usage is TRBV2 and J usage is TRBJ2-2, with 11 bases aligning to TRBD1. The germline V gene encodes CDR1 SNHLY and CDR2 FYNNEI. V lost 7 bases and J lost 4; bases outside the gene matches: 2. This CDR3 is 14 amino acids long. CDR3 loop: CASTGTGGTGELFF. CDR3 DNA: TGTGCCAGCACCGGGACAGGGGGCACCGGGGAGCTGTTTTTT.

There are a few counts of this clone. This rearrangement joins TRBV7-2 to TRBJ2-7; 9 nucleotides align to TRBD2. This CDR3 spans 15 amino acids. CDR1 is SGHTA, CDR2 FQGNSA, per germline. Trimming removed 5 bases from V and 0 bases from J; junction bases left unmatched: 5. CDR3 amino acids: CASSDRSGSSYEQYF. The CDR3 DNA sequence: TGTGCCAGCAGCGATCGTAGCGGGAGCTCCTACGAGCAGTACTTC.

The rearrangement uses TRBV7-2 and TRBJ1-3, with a weak D call TRBD1 (6 bases). In germline, CDR1 is SGHTA, CDR2 FQGNSA. The CDR3 sequence is 15 residues long. Trimming took off 4 bases at V and 0 bases at J, with 10 bases between the two ends. The CDR3 here is CASSSSGDSGNTIYF. For the CDR3, the DNA is TGTGCCAGCAGCTCATCAGGGGACTCTGGAAACACCATATATTTT.

The chain has TRBV7-8 and TRBJ1-5; 7 nucleotides agree with TRBD1. Germline V lookup: CDR1 SGHVS, CDR2 FQNEAQ. The CDR3 runs 18 residues. V gave up 1 base and J gave up 0 bases; unmatched junction bases: 9. The chain's CDR3 is CASSLGGGGSYSNQPQHF. CDR3 nucleotide sequence: TGTGCCAGCAGCTTAGGGGGAGGGGGCTCGTATAGCAATCAGCCCCAGCATTTT.

V gene TRBV9 combines with J gene TRBJ2-1; a weak D match, TRBD2 (5 bases). Germline V lookup: CDR1 SGDLS, CDR2 YYNGEE. This CDR3 spans 19 amino acids. Deletions cut 0 bases from V and 1 base from J, with 20 bases between. This CDR3 is CASSVGPAGKHRSYNEQFF. The DNA for the CDR3 is TGTGCCAGCAGCGTAGGGCCTGCGGGTAAGCATAGGTCCTACAATGAGCAGTTCTTC.

The V gene is TRBV11-3, the J gene TRBJ1-1; D is unresolved. The V gene's germline CDR1 is SGHNT and CDR2 YENEEA. V shed 0 bases and J shed 11 bases, with 10 bases lying between them. The CDR3 is made up of 12 amino acids. Here the CDR3 reads CASSLDGRVAFF. DNA for the CDR3: TGTGCCAGCAGCTTAGATGGGCGGGTGGCTTTCTTT.

The CDR3 coding sequence is TGTGCCAGCAGCGTAGGAGGGGGGTTAAATACGCAGTATTTT. Amino acids: CASSVGGGLNTQYF. V is TRBV9 and J is TRBJ2-3, with D perhaps TRBD1 or TRBD2 (6 bases each). CDR3 length equals 14 residues. V was clipped by 0 bases and J by 7 bases, with 12 bases between them. Germline V gene lookup returns CDR1 SGDLS and CDR2 YYNGEE.

The gene calls are TRBV28 and TRBJ1-3, with no clear D. Germline lookup yields CDR1 MDHEN and CDR2 SYDVKM. V dropped 5 bases and J dropped 1 base, with 9 bases sitting between them. This CDR3 contains 14 residues. In nucleotides, the CDR3 is TGTGCCAGCAGTAAAACGGCGTCTGGAAACACCATATATTTT. Translation gives CASSKTASGNTIYF.

This chain joins TRBV7-9 and TRBJ2-3; TRBD2 matches at 8 bases. This CDR3 comprises 16 residues. The junction had 5 bases not matched to a gene; V was cut back by 1 base and J by 2 bases. The germline V gene encodes CDR1 SEHNR and CDR2 FQNEAQ (reference sequence). The CDR3, as DNA: TGTGCCAGCAGCTTAGGACTAGCGCTATTCACAGATACGCAGTATTTT. It codes for CASSLGLALFTDTQYF. The whole variable domain, remainder taken from reference TRBV7-9 and TRBJ2-3, is DTGVSQNPRHKITKRGQNVTFRCDPISEHNRLYWYRQTLGQGPEFLTYFQNEAQLEKSRLLSDRFSAERPKGSFSTLEIQRTEQGDSAMYLCASSLGLALFTDTQYFGPGTRLTVL.

The chain has TRBV30 and TRBJ1-5, with 7 nucleotides matching TRBD1. V was clipped by 2 bases and J by 6 bases; unmatched bases: 7. The CDR3 contains 14 residues. The germline gives CDR1 GTSNPN, CDR2 SVGIG (reference sequence). The CDR3 sequence is CAWSIATGPQPQHF. The CDR3 region has the DNA TGTGCCTGGAGTATAGCGACAGGGCCTCAGCCCCAGCATTTT.

The gene calls are TRBV27 and TRBJ1-6; the D gene is possibly TRBD1 (6 bases). Trimming took off 6 bases at V and 3 bases at J, with 12 bases between the two ends. The CDR3 is 15 residues long. Germline V gene sequence: CDR1 MNHEY, CDR2 SMNVEV (reference sequence). The CDR3 DNA is TGTGCCAGCAGGGCAAGACAGGACTATAATTCACCCCTCCACTTT. Amino acid sequence: CASRARQDYNSPLHF.

The rearrangement uses TRBV30 and TRBJ2-7; TRBD1 matches at 11 bases. Looked up from germline, CDR1 is GTSNPN and CDR2 is SVGIG (reference sequence). V lost 2 bases, J lost 3 bases, and 6 bases stayed unmatched. This CDR3 has 15 residues. The CDR3 region has the DNA TGTGCCTGGAGTTCGGACAGGGGGCGCCTCTACGAGCAGTACTTC. Its protein product is CAWSSDRGRLYEQYF.

This chain links TRBV7-2 with TRBJ2-5; 15 bases are shared with TRBD2. V lost 3 bases to trimming and J lost 4 bases; unmatched junction nucleotides: 3. Germline values: CDR1 SGHTA, CDR2 FQGNSA. The CDR3 consists of 16 residues. CDR3 DNA sequence: TGTGCCAGCAGCTTTTGGACTAGCGGGAGGGGAGAGACCCAGTACTTC. This codes for CASSFWTSGRGETQYF.

The chain has TRBV7-2 and TRBJ2-7, with 8 nucleotides matching TRBD1. Germline V gives CDR1 SGHTA, CDR2 FQGNSA. This CDR3 has 17 residues. With 7 bases clipped from V and 3 bases from J, the junction kept 17 bases outside the gene matches. The CDR3 coding sequence is TGTGCCAGCACCGCGGACCTCAGGGGGCGCTTATACTACGAGCAGTACTTC. Its translation is CASTADLRGRLYYEQYF.

The chain joins TRBV28 to TRBJ2-7; 9 nucleotides line up with TRBD2. Losses at the gene ends were 7 bases for V and 0 bases for J; bases not matched to a gene: 13. The CDR3 runs to 17 residues. Per germline, CDR1 MDHEN and CDR2 SYDVKM. In nucleotides, the CDR3 is TGTGCCAGCACCGTGGTGGGCGGGAGGGCCAGCTCCTACGAGCAGTACTTC. This encodes CASTVVGGRASSYEQYF.

The chain couples TRBV12-3 or TRBV12-4 to TRBJ2-3; D might be TRBD1 or TRBD2, each matching 5 bases. The CDR3 covers 13 residues. V lost 5 bases and J 5 bases, leaving 11 bases between the germline ends. The CDR3 DNA sequence: TGTGCCAGCAGTGTTGGGGCGGGAGATACGCAGTATTTT. This translates into CASSVGAGDTQYF.

The V gene is TRBV3-1 (or the pseudogene TRBV3-2), the J gene TRBJ2-1, with 11 bases fitting TRBD2. Germline-derived CDR1 and CDR2 are LGHDT and YNNKEL (reference sequence). This CDR3 is built from 15 residues. The trim removed 4 bases at V and 7 bases at J, leaving 6 bases unmatched. The CDR3, as DNA: TGTGCCAGCAGCCCCCATAGCGGGAGGGGGAATGAGCAGTTCTTC. Its translation: CASSPHSGRGNEQFF.

The chain recombines TRBV7-2 with TRBJ1-3, with D possibly being TRBD1 (5 bases). Germline loops: CDR1 SGHTA, CDR2 FQGNSA. V was pared by 1 base and J by 8 bases, with 27 bases between. The CDR3 contains 19 residues. The CDR3 here is CASSLVGQGLRWVWDTIYF. Here the CDR3 DNA reads TGTGCCAGCAGCTTAGTAGGCCAGGGACTCCGATGGGTATGGGACACCATATATTTT.

The V call is TRBV19, the J call TRBJ1-1; D ambiguous. Deletions cut 4 bases from V and 1 base from J, with 13 bases between. Per germline, CDR1 LNHDA and CDR2 SQIVND (reference sequence). CDR3 length: 15 residues. CDR3 residues: CASSTSILGNTEAFF. The CDR3 DNA is TGTGCCAGTAGTACCTCCATCCTGGGGAACACTGAAGCTTTCTTT. The variable domain in full, completed from reference TRBV19 and TRBJ1-1, reads DGGITQSPKYLFRKEGQNVTLSCEQNLNHDAMYWYRQDPGQGLRLIYYSQIVNDFQKGDIAEGYSVSREKKESFPLTVTSAQKNPTAFYLCASSTSILGNTEAFFGQGTRLTVV.

The CDR3 region is CASSLALSGGKPQHF. CDR3 nucleotide sequence: TGTGCCAGCAGCTTAGCCCTCTCAGGAGGAAAGCCCCAGCATTTT. V gene TRBV7-2 combines with J gene TRBJ1-5; no definite D call. The ends were cut back, 0 bases at V and 8 bases at J, with 14 bases in the middle. The CDR3 runs to 15 residues. Germline V gene lookup returns CDR1 SGHTA and CDR2 FQGNSA.

V usage is TRBV25-1 and J usage is TRBJ2-7, with TRBD2 matching 8 bases. CDR3 length equals 16 residues. CDR1 is MGHDK, CDR2 SYGVNS, per germline. J lost 0 bases, V lost 7 bases, and 11 bases had no gene match. In nucleotides, the CDR3 is TGTGCCAGCACAATTCACCGGGGGGGCGGCTCCTACGAGCAGTACTTC. Encoded protein: CASTIHRGGGSYEQYF.